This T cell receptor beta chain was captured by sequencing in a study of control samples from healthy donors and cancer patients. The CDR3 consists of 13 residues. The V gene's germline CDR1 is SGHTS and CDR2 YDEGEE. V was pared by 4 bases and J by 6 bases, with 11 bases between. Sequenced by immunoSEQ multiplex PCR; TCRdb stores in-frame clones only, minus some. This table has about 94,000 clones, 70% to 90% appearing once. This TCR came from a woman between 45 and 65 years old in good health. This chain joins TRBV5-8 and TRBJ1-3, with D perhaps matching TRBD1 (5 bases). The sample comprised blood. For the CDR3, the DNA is TGTGCCAGCAGCCCGGCTGGGGCAAACACCATATATTTT. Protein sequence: CASSPAGANTIYF.